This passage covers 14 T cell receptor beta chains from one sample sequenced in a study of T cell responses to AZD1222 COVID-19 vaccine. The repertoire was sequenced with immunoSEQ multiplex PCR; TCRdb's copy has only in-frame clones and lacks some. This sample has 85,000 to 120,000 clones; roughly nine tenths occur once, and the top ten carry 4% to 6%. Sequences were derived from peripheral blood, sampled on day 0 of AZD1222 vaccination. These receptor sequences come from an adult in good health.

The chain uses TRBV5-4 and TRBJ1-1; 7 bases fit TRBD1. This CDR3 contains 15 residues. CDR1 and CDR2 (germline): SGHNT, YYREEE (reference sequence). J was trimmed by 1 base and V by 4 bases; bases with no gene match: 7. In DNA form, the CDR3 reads TGTGCCAGCAGCCGACAGACAGGGTGGAACACTGAAGCTTTCTTT. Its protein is CASSRQTGWNTEAFF.

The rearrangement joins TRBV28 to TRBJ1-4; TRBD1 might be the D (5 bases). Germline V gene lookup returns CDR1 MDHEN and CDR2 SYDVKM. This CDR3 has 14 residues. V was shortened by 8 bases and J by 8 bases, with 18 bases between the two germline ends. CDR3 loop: CASGRAGTFEKLFF. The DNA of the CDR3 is TGTGCCAGCGGCCGTGCAGGGACCTTCGAAAAACTGTTTTTT.

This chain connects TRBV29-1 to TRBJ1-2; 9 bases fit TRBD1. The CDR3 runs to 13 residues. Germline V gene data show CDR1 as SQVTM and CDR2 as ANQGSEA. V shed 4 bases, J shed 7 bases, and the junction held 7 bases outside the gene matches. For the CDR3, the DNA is TGCAGCGTTGGGGGACAGGGTTCCGGTGGCTACACCTTC. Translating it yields CSVGGQGSGGYTF. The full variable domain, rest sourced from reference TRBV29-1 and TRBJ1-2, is SAVISQKPSRDICQRGTSLTIQCQVDSQVTMMFWYRQQPGQSLTLIATANQGSEATYESGFVIDKFPISRPNLTFSTLTVSNMSPEDSSIYLCSVGGQGSGGYTFGSGTRLTVV.

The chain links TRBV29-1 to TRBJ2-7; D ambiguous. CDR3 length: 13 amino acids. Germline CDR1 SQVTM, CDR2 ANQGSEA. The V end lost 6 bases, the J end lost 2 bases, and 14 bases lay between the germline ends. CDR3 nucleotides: TGCAGCGTCCTGACGGACCGGACCTACGAGCAGTACTTC. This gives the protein CSVLTDRTYEQYF.

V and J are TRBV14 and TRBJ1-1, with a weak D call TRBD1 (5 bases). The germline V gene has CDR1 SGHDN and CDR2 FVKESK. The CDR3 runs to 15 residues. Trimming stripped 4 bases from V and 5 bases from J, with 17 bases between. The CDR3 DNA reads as TGTGCCAGCAGCCTAAAAACCGCCCGGGGGACTGAAGCTTTCTTT. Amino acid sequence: CASSLKTARGTEAFF. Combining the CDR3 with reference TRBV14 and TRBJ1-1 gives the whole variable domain EAGVTQFPSHSVIEKGQTVTLRCDPISGHDNLYWYRRVMGKEIKFLLHFVKESKQDESGMPNNRFLAERTGGTYSTLKVQPAELEDSGVYFCASSLKTARGTEAFFGQGTRLTVV.

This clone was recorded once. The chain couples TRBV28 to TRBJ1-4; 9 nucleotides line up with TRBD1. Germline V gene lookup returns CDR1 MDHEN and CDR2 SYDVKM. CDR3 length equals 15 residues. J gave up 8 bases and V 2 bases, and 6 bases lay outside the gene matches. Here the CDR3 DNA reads TGTGCCAGCAGTTTACCCGGGACAGGGACCGAAAAACTGTTTTTT. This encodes CASSLPGTGTEKLFF.

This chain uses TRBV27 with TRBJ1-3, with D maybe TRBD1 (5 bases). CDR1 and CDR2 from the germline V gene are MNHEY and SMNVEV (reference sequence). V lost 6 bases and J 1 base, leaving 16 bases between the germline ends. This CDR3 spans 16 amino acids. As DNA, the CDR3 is TGTGCCAGCAGACGAGGTGGGACGGTTTCTGGAAACACCATATATTTT. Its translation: CASRRGGTVSGNTIYF.

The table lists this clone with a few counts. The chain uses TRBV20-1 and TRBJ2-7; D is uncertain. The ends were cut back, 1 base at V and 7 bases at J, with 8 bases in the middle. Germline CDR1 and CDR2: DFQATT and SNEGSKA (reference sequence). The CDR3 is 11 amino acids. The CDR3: CSARGTPEQYF. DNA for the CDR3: TGCAGTGCTAGAGGGACGCCTGAGCAGTACTTC.

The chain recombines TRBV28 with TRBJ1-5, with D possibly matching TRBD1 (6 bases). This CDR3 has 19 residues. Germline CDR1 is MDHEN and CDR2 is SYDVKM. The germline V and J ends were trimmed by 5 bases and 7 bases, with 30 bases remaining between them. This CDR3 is CASSPRSGALGGGSQPQHF. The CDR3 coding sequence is TGTGCCAGCAGTCCCCGTTCGGGGGCCCTAGGTGGTGGGTCACAGCCCCAGCATTTT.

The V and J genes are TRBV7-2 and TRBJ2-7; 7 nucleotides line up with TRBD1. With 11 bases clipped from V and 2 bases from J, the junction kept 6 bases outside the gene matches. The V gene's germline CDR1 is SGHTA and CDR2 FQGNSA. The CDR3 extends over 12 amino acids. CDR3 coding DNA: TGTGCCGTGGGACAGAGTACCTACGAGCAGTACTTC. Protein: CAVGQSTYEQYF.

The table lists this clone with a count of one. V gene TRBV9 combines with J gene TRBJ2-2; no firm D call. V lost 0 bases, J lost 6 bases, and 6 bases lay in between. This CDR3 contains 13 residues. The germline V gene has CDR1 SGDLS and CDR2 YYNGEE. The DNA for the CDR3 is TGTGCCAGCAGCGTAGGAGAACCCGGGGAGCTGTTTTTT. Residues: CASSVGEPGELFF.

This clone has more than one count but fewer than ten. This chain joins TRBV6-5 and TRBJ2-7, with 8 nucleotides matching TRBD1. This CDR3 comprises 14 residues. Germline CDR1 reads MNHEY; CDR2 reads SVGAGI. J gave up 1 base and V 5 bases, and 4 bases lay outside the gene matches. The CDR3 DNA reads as TGTGCCAGCAGTACTGGGGACAGGTCCTACGAGCAGTACTTC. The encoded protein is CASSTGDRSYEQYF.

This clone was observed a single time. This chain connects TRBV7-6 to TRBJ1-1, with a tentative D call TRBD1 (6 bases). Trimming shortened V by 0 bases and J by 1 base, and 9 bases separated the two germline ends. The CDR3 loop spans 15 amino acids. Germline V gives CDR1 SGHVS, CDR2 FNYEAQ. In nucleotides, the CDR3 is TGTGCCAGCAGCTTAGCGACAGGCCCGAACACTGAAGCTTTCTTT. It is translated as CASSLATGPNTEAFF. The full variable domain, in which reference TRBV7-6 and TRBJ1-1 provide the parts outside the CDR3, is GAGVSQSPRYKVTKRGQDVALRCDPISGHVSLYWYRQALGQGPEFLTYFNYEAQQDKSGLPNDRFSAERPEGSISTLTIQRTEQRDSAMYRCASSLATGPNTEAFFGQGTRLTVV.

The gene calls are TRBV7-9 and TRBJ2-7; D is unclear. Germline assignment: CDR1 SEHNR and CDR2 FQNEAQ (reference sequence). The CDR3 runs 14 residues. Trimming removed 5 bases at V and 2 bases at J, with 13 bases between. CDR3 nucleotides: TGTGCCAGCAGCCCCCCGGGCAGGACCTACGAGCAGTACTTC. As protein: CASSPPGRTYEQYF.